The 21 T cell receptor beta chains below come from one sample, sequenced in a study of T cell responses to AZD1222 COVID-19 vaccine. Sequencing used immunoSEQ multiplex PCR; TCRdb keeps in-frame clones, though not all of them. The sample includes approximately 100,000 clones, about 86% of them seen just once. The sample was peripheral blood, taken on day 0 of AZD1222 vaccination. The receptors originated from an adult in good health.

This rearrangement joins TRBV7-2 to TRBJ1-2; tentative D call: TRBD1 (6 bases). Trimming took off 1 base at V and 8 bases at J, with 14 bases between the two ends. This CDR3 is 14 amino acids long. Germline V gene sequence: CDR1 SGHTA, CDR2 FQGNSA. In DNA form, the CDR3 reads TGTGCCAGCAGCTTAGGGGACAACTTCAGGGGCTACACCTTC. Protein product: CASSLGDNFRGYTF.

J is TRBJ2-5 and V is TRBV2, with TRBD2 matching 7 bases. V lost 6 bases and J lost 5; bases outside the gene matches: 12. Germline CDR1 is SNHLY and CDR2 is FYNNEI. The CDR3 consists of 15 residues. The CDR3 reads CASRVASGSVETQYF. The DNA for the CDR3 is TGTGCCAGCAGGGTGGCTAGCGGCAGCGTGGAGACCCAGTACTTC.

J is TRBJ1-1 and V is TRBV28; D call uncertain. The germline gives CDR1 MDHEN, CDR2 SYDVKM. The CDR3 covers 12 residues. V shed 7 bases and J shed 11 bases, with 17 bases lying between them. CDR3 amino acids: CASTIVGRPAFF. For the CDR3, the DNA is TGTGCCAGCACGATCGTCGGGCGGCCGGCTTTCTTT.

The chain couples TRBV7-2 to TRBJ2-7; TRBD2 agrees at 8 bases. The V gene end was trimmed by 2 bases and the J gene end by 6 bases; junction bases not matched to a gene: 6. CDR3 size: 14 residues. Germline V gives CDR1 SGHTA, CDR2 FQGNSA. The CDR3 protein is CASSLKSGRSEQYF. CDR3 nucleotides: TGTGCCAGCAGCTTAAAGAGCGGGAGATCCGAGCAGTACTTC.

The V and J genes are TRBV5-5 and TRBJ2-6; weak D call: TRBD1 (6 bases). This CDR3 comprises 20 residues. CDR1 and CDR2 from the germline V gene are SGHKS and YYEKEE (reference sequence). The ends were cut back, 1 base at V and 0 bases at J, with 20 bases in the middle. The CDR3 sequence is CASSLSGFGQGRSGANVLTF. DNA for the CDR3: TGTGCCAGCAGCTTGTCGGGTTTTGGGCAGGGGCGCTCTGGGGCCAACGTCCTGACTTTC.

The V gene is TRBV30, the J gene TRBJ2-7; D is possibly TRBD2 (5 bases). The CDR3 is 12 residues long. Germline values: CDR1 GTSNPN, CDR2 SVGIG (reference sequence). V was trimmed by 2 bases and J by 4 bases, leaving 9 bases between them. CDR3 DNA: TGTGCCTGGAGTCCCCGGGGTTACGAGCAGTACTTC. Translated, it gives CAWSPRGYEQYF.

The rearrangement joins TRBV7-2 to TRBJ1-1, with no clear D. Germline values: CDR1 SGHTA, CDR2 FQGNSA. This CDR3 has 14 residues. Trimming took off 8 bases at V and 0 bases at J, with 13 bases between the two ends. CDR3 coding DNA: TGTGCCAGCGTCCCCTCTCCGGTGAACACTGAAGCTTTCTTT. As protein: CASVPSPVNTEAFF.

The V gene is TRBV5-1, the J gene TRBJ1-6; possible D gene TRBD1, 5 bases. Trimming shortened V by 5 bases and J by 5 bases, and 8 bases separated the two germline ends. The CDR3 runs to 13 residues. Germline CDR1 SGHRS, CDR2 YFSETQ. CDR3 nucleotides: TGCGCCAGCAGTCCAGGGAATAATTCACCCCTCCACTTT. Translating gives CASSPGNNSPLHF.

The V and J genes are TRBV27 and TRBJ2-1; 8 bases are a match to TRBD2. The CDR3 is 14 residues long. The germline V gene has CDR1 MNHEY and CDR2 SMNVEV (reference sequence). The V segment lost 2 bases and the J segment 8 bases; nucleotides outside the gene matches: 5. CDR3 nucleotides: TGTGCCAGCAGTTTAGGGCGGGAGGCGTATGAGCAGTTCTTC. Encoded protein: CASSLGREAYEQFF.

The rearrangement uses TRBV21-1 and TRBJ1-1. TRBV21-1 is noted as a pseudogene. CDR3 length: 17 residues. CDR3 DNA sequence: TGTGCCAGCAGCAATCCCCACGGCGGGTTTATGAACACTGAAGCTTTCTTT. Translating it yields CASSNPHGGFMNTEAFF.

The V and J genes are TRBV5-1 and TRBJ2-1; TRBD2 matches at 13 bases. V was clipped by 4 bases and J by 7 bases; unmatched bases: 8. The CDR3 runs 16 residues. From germline, CDR1 is SGHRS and CDR2 YFSETQ. CDR3 in amino acids: CASSPRTSGSGNEQFF. CDR3 nucleotide sequence: TGCGCCAGCAGCCCCAGGACTAGCGGGAGCGGTAATGAGCAGTTCTTC. Full variable domain (remainder filled in from reference TRBV5-1 and TRBJ2-1): KAGVTQTPRYLIKTRGQQVTLSCSPISGHRSVSWYQQTPGQGLQFLFEYFSETQRNKGNFPGRFSGRQFSNSRSEMNVSTLELGDSALYLCASSPRTSGSGNEQFFGPGTRLTVL.

J is TRBJ1-5 and V is TRBV30; D is ambiguous. Germline V CDR1 and CDR2: GTSNPN, SVGIG (reference sequence). Between the trimmed V and J ends, which lost 0 bases and 2 bases, there was a span of 11 bases. This CDR3 has 15 amino acids. The DNA of the CDR3 is TGTGCCTGGAGTGTAGAGGGTTTCGGCAATCAGCCCCAGCATTTT. It encodes CAWSVEGFGNQPQHF.

The gene calls are TRBV5-1 and TRBJ1-4, with D possibly being TRBD1 (5 bases). Germline CDR1 and CDR2: SGHRS and YFSETQ. This CDR3 spans 16 amino acids. Trimming took off 2 bases at V and 5 bases at J, with 16 bases between the two ends. The CDR3 DNA sequence: TGCGCCAGCAGCTTCTTCTGGGGGGACCCCAATGAAAAACTGTTTTTT. Translated: CASSFFWGDPNEKLFF.

The gene calls are TRBV30 and TRBJ2-7, with 12 positions matching TRBD2. Germline trimming cut 5 bases from V and 3 bases from J; bases unmatched to any gene: 14. The CDR3 has 17 residues. CDR1 is GTSNPN and CDR2 is SVGIG in the germline V gene (reference sequence). The CDR3 loop is CAWDRGRLAGAIYEQYF. The CDR3 bases are TGTGCCTGGGACAGGGGGCGACTAGCGGGAGCTATCTACGAGCAGTACTTC.

As for this clone: Mismatch with germline at one junction end may stem from a read error. The V and J genes are TRBV29-1 and TRBJ2-1, with D maybe TRBD2 (5 bases). The CDR3 spans 13 residues. Germline V gene data show CDR1 as SQVTM and CDR2 as ANQGSEA. The DNA of the CDR3 is TGCAGCGTAGCTAGCATCTCCTTCAATGAGCAGTTCTTC. Its protein is CSVASISFNEQFF.

This sequence joins TRBV11-2 and TRBJ1-4; no firm D call. The CDR3 extends over 14 amino acids. Trimming removed 0 bases at V and 8 bases at J, with 10 bases between. Germline V gene lookup returns CDR1 SGHAT and CDR2 FQNNGV. CDR3 in DNA: TGTGCCAGCAGCTTAGATCTCGGACGCGAAAAACTGTTTTTT. Translation: CASSLDLGREKLFF.

The J gene is TRBJ2-1, the V gene TRBV11-2; D may be TRBD1 or TRBD2 (6 bases each). Germline V gene sequence: CDR1 SGHAT, CDR2 FQNNGV. Deletions cut 6 bases from V and 5 bases from J, with 11 bases between. The CDR3 is 13 amino acids. As DNA, the CDR3 is TGTGCCAGCAGGAAGGGGGGTGACAATGAGCAGTTCTTC. The encoded protein is CASRKGGDNEQFF.

The chain recombines TRBV29-1 with TRBJ2-1; possibly TRBD1 or TRBD2 for D (5 bases each). The CDR3 runs 13 residues. CDR1 and CDR2 from the germline V gene are SQVTM and ANQGSEA. The CDR3 protein is CSGGRARYNEQFF. The CDR3 DNA sequence: TGCAGTGGGGGACGGGCCCGATACAATGAGCAGTTCTTC.

The chain is built from TRBV19 and TRBJ1-1; no clear D. This CDR3 is built from 13 residues. CDR1 and CDR2 (germline): LNHDA, SQIVND (reference sequence). Trimming pared 4 bases from V and 0 bases from J, leaving 6 bases between. The CDR3 sequence is CASSTQLNTEAFF. The CDR3 DNA is TGTGCCAGTAGTACTCAGTTGAACACTGAAGCTTTCTTT.

This chain joins TRBV24-1 and TRBJ2-5, with D perhaps TRBD2 (5 bases). Trimming removed 2 bases from V and 1 base from J, with 10 bases in between. This CDR3 region has 15 residues. Germline lookup yields CDR1 KGHDR and CDR2 SFDVKD. CDR3 DNA: TGTGCCACCAGTGATTCTAGCTCCCTCCAAGAGACCCAGTACTTC. Its translation: CATSDSSSLQETQYF.

The rearrangement links TRBV28 to TRBJ2-1; 12 nucleotides agree with TRBD2. V lost 2 bases, J lost 7 bases, and 9 bases stayed unmatched. CDR3 length: 17 amino acids. The germline gives CDR1 MDHEN, CDR2 SYDVKM. The CDR3 DNA reads as TGTGCCAGCAGTTTAGGGAGATCGACTAGCGGGAGAAATGAGCAGTTCTTC. This translates into CASSLGRSTSGRNEQFF.